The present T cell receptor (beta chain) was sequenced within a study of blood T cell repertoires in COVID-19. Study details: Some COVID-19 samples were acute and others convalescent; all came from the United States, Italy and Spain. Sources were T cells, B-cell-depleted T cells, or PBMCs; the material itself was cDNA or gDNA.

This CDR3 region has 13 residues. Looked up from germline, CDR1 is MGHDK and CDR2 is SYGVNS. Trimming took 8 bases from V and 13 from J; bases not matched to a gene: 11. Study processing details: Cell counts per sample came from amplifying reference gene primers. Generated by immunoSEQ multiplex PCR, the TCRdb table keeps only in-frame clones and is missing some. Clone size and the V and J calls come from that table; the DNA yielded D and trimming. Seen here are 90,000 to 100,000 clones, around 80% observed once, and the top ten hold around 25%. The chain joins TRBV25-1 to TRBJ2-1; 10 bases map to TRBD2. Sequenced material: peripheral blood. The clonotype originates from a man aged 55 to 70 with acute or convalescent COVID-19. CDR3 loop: CASSRLAGGIQFF. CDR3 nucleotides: TGTGCCAGCTCCCGACTAGCGGGTGGAATTCAGTTCTTC.